These 26 T cell receptor beta chains share one sample of origin, sequenced in a study of identifying expanded T cells in peripheral blood. Profiling relied on immunoSEQ multiplex PCR, and the TCRdb table lists in-frame clones only, not all of them. This table has around 94,000 clones, 70% to 90% appearing once. Sequencing was carried out using blood. The receptors were sampled from a person between 18 and 70 years old in good health.

The chain combines TRBV7-8 with TRBJ2-1, with 7 positions matching TRBD1. V dropped 1 base and J dropped 4; count of bases not matched to a gene: 4. Germline V gives CDR1 SGHVS, CDR2 FQNEAQ. The CDR3 totals 15 residues. CDR3 loop: CASSLGGRGYNEQFF. CDR3 nucleotides: TGTGCCAGCAGCTTAGGGGGCAGGGGGTACAATGAGCAGTTCTTC.

The gene calls are TRBV18 and TRBJ1-2; D ambiguous. Germline loops: CDR1 KGHSH, CDR2 LQKENI. The CDR3 has 15 amino acids. V was trimmed by 5 bases and J by 4 bases, leaving 17 bases between them. The CDR3 bases are TGTGCCAGCTCATCAGCGGTTCGCCCGGCCTATGGCTACACCTTC. This gives the protein CASSSAVRPAYGYTF.

This chain links TRBV5-4 with TRBJ2-7; no clear D. This CDR3 spans 14 amino acids. Germline-derived CDR1 and CDR2 are SGHNT and YYREEE (reference sequence). Trimming took off 4 bases at V and 4 bases at J, with 15 bases between the two ends. The DNA for the CDR3 is TGTGCCAGCAGCACGGACGTCAGTATTTACGAGCAGTACTTC. As protein: CASSTDVSIYEQYF.

V usage is TRBV6-5 and J usage is TRBJ2-2, with a possible D match to TRBD2 (6 bases). The V gene's germline CDR1 is MNHEY and CDR2 SVGAGI. Trimming took 2 bases from V and 5 from J, leaving 15 bases between them. CDR3 size: 16 residues. For the CDR3, the DNA is TGTGCCAGCAGTTACGGGGGGTTCGGAGATACCGGGGAGCTGTTTTTT. Encoded protein: CASSYGGFGDTGELFF.

This clone was detected once. The rearrangement uses TRBV9 and TRBJ1-1, with D perhaps matching TRBD1 (6 bases). The CDR3 is made up of 12 amino acids. V was cut by 3 bases and J by 6 bases, with 9 bases left in between. CDR1 is SGDLS and CDR2 is YYNGEE in the germline V gene. CDR3 sequence reads: CASSADSPEAFF. CDR3 nucleotides: TGTGCCAGCAGCGCGGACAGCCCTGAAGCTTTCTTT.

The DNA for the CDR3 is TGTGCCAGCAGCGCCTACGGATCATCCTACAATGAGCAGTTCTTC. Amino acids: CASSAYGSSYNEQFF. The gene calls are TRBV9 and TRBJ2-1; D uncertain. The CDR3 is 15 residues long. Germline CDR1 reads SGDLS; CDR2 reads YYNGEE. Trimming left V 3 bases short and J 1 base short, with 11 bases between.

V gene TRBV13 combines with J gene TRBJ1-1, with D perhaps matching TRBD1 (5 bases). The germline V gene has CDR1 PRHDT and CDR2 FYEKMQ (reference sequence). The V and J ends lost 4 bases and 10 bases respectively, with 13 bases between them. This CDR3 spans 12 amino acids. The CDR3 bases are TGTGCCAGCAGCTCTTCCGTCGGGGGAGCTTTCTTT. This encodes CASSSSVGGAFF.

V gene TRBV5-4 combines with J gene TRBJ1-5, with TRBD1 identical over 8 bases. The V segment lost 4 bases and the J segment 2 bases; nucleotides outside the gene matches: 5. Germline CDR1 and CDR2: SGHNT and YYREEE (reference sequence). The CDR3 totals 15 residues. The CDR3 loop is CASSPGQGRNQPQHF. The CDR3 DNA reads as TGTGCCAGCAGCCCCGGACAGGGACGCAATCAGCCCCAGCATTTT. Filled out from reference TRBV5-4 and TRBJ1-5, the complete variable domain reads ETGVTQSPTHLIKTRGQQVTLRCSSQSGHNTVSWYQQALGQGPQFIFQYYREEENGRGNFPPRFSGLQFPNYSSELNVNALELDDSALYLCASSPGQGRNQPQHFGDGTRLSIL.

The chain employs TRBV6-1 and TRBJ1-2; D might be TRBD1 (6 bases). CDR1 is MNHNS, CDR2 SASEGT, per germline. V was cut by 7 bases and J by 3 bases, with 12 bases left in between. There are 13 residues in the CDR3. DNA of the CDR3: TGTGCCAGCACCGCCCCAGGGGACTATGGCTACACCTTC. It is translated as CASTAPGDYGYTF.

CDR3 sequence: CASSLTNQETQYF. CDR3 DNA sequence: TGTGCCAGCAGCCTAACCAACCAAGAGACCCAGTACTTC. This chain uses TRBV7-2 with TRBJ2-5; D is ambiguous. The CDR3 has 13 amino acids. The germline gives CDR1 SGHTA, CDR2 FQGNSA. V was clipped by 5 bases and J by 0 bases, with 7 bases between them.

The chain combines TRBV7-2 with TRBJ1-1, with D perhaps TRBD1 (5 bases). Trimming cost V 4 bases and J 14 bases, with 14 bases left between them. The CDR3 is 11 amino acids. Germline V CDR1 and CDR2: SGHTA, FQGNSA. The CDR3 DNA reads TGTGCCAGCAGCTCTTTGGGGGAAGGGTTCTTT. Protein product: CASSSLGEGFF.

The V call is TRBV2, the J call TRBJ1-5; 7 bases fit TRBD1. Trimming cost V 7 bases and J 5 bases; bases outside gene matches: 8. CDR3 length: 14 residues. Germline CDR1 is SNHLY and CDR2 is FYNNEI. The CDR3 loop reads CASTGTAQDQPQHF. The CDR3 nucleotides read TGTGCCAGCACCGGGACAGCCCAAGATCAGCCCCAGCATTTT.

The CDR3 DNA sequence: TGTGCCAGCAGCTTAGTGTGGGGACCAGGTGGCTACACCTTC. Amino acids: CASSLVWGPGGYTF. The chain couples TRBV11-3 to TRBJ1-2; D possibly corresponds to TRBD1 (5 bases). V was trimmed by 1 base and J by 7 bases, leaving 13 bases between them. The CDR3 is 14 amino acids. Looked up from germline, CDR1 is SGHNT and CDR2 is YENEEA.

This chain links TRBV5-6 with TRBJ1-2; 10 nucleotides line up with TRBD1. V lost 1 base to trimming and J lost 8 bases; unmatched junction nucleotides: 11. The CDR3 length is 16 residues. Germline V gene lookup returns CDR1 SGHDT and CDR2 YYEEEE. CDR3 DNA: TGTGCCAGCAGCTTGACGGATGTTGGACAGGGGGGCGGCTACACCTTC. It translates to CASSLTDVGQGGGYTF.

This chain connects TRBV6-1 to TRBJ2-6; 7 positions match TRBD1. With 7 bases clipped from V and 1 base from J, the junction kept 4 bases outside the gene matches. This CDR3 is built from 15 residues. Germline V CDR1 and CDR2: MNHNS, SASEGT. The CDR3 reads CASTMTGSGANVLTF. The CDR3 coding sequence is TGTGCCAGCACCATGACAGGGTCTGGGGCCAACGTCCTGACTTTC.

This chain links TRBV29-1 with TRBJ2-2, with a tentative D call TRBD2 (5 bases). CDR3 size: 14 residues. Germline V gene lookup returns CDR1 SQVTM and CDR2 ANQGSEA. Deletions cut 3 bases from V and 8 bases from J, with 16 bases between. The CDR3 reads CSVDDFLTGGELFF. CDR3 nucleotide sequence: TGCAGCGTTGACGATTTTTTAACGGGAGGGGAGCTGTTTTTT.

The chain couples TRBV6-1 to TRBJ1-1, with D perhaps matching TRBD1 (5 bases). The germline CDR1 and CDR2 sequences are MNHNS and SASEGT. The CDR3 contains 14 residues. The V end lost 6 bases, the J end lost 6 bases, and 17 bases lay between the germline ends. The CDR3 loop is CASSRDGLRAEAFF. The CDR3 coding sequence is TGTGCCAGCAGCCGGGACGGACTTAGAGCTGAAGCTTTCTTT.

The chain uses TRBV5-8 and TRBJ1-1, with 7 nucleotides matching TRBD1. Germline loops: CDR1 SGHTS, CDR2 YDEGEE. The length of the CDR3 is 17 residues. V was pared by 7 bases and J by 3 bases, with 18 bases of the junction left unmatched. The CDR3 is CASPGPPSQGPYTEAFF. For the CDR3, the DNA is TGTGCCAGCCCAGGTCCCCCCTCACAGGGGCCGTACACTGAAGCTTTCTTT.

The V and J genes are TRBV19 and TRBJ1-6, with 8 bases matching TRBD1. Germline V gene lookup returns CDR1 LNHDA and CDR2 SQIVND (reference sequence). The CDR3 has 15 amino acids. Losses at the gene ends were 10 bases for V and 0 bases for J; bases not matched to a gene: 5. The CDR3 nucleotides read TGTGCCACACACGACAGGGGCTCCTATAATTCACCCCTCCACTTT. Its translation: CATHDRGSYNSPLHF.

The CDR3 nucleotides read TGTGCCAGCAGCTTAGCCCAGGGGAACCCCTACGAGCAGTACTTC. Protein: CASSLAQGNPYEQYF. The chain has TRBV7-6 and TRBJ2-7, with TRBD1 as a possible D gene (6 bases). CDR3 size: 15 residues. The V and J ends lost 0 bases and 2 bases respectively, with 11 bases between them. Germline CDR1 SGHVS, CDR2 FNYEAQ.

The rearrangement joins TRBV19 to TRBJ1-2, with D unclear. Germline values: CDR1 LNHDA, CDR2 SQIVND (reference sequence). CDR3 length: 13 amino acids. The V end was cut by 5 bases, the J end by 6 bases, with 13 bases between. The CDR3 sequence: CASSGWPGDGYTF. The CDR3 region has the DNA TGTGCCAGTAGTGGGTGGCCAGGCGATGGCTACACCTTC.

The rearrangement uses TRBV4-3 and TRBJ1-6; TRBD1 aligns across 7 bases. Germline V gives CDR1 LGHNA, CDR2 YSLEER. J lost 6 bases, V lost 1 base, and 6 bases had no gene match. The CDR3 consists of 16 residues. The CDR3 region is CASSQGTGQVNSPLHF. The DNA of the CDR3 is TGCGCCAGCAGCCAAGGGACAGGACAAGTTAATTCACCCCTCCACTTT.

By frequency in the sample, this clone is medium-sized. The chain employs TRBV25-1 and TRBJ1-2; D is undetermined. Between the trimmed V and J ends, which lost 2 bases and 9 bases, there was a span of 16 bases. The CDR3 spans 14 residues. The germline V gene has CDR1 MGHDK and CDR2 SYGVNS. CDR3 sequence: CASSEAGPYYSYTF. CDR3 coding DNA: TGTGCCAGCAGTGAAGCTGGACCCTACTACAGCTACACCTTC.

The chain carries TRBV6-5 and TRBJ1-2; possibly TRBD1 for D (6 bases). Germline V lookup: CDR1 MNHEY, CDR2 SVGAGI. CDR3 length: 13 amino acids. Trimming removed 7 bases from V and 3 bases from J, with 12 bases in between. CDR3 sequence: CASKGTGHYGYTF. As DNA, the CDR3 is TGTGCCAGCAAAGGAACAGGGCACTATGGCTACACCTTC.

V is TRBV7-9 and J is TRBJ1-2; weak D call: TRBD1 (6 bases). Per the germline V gene, CDR1 is SEHNR and CDR2 is FQNEAQ (reference sequence). This CDR3 spans 14 amino acids. Trimming cost V 5 bases and J 3 bases, with 13 bases left between them. The CDR3 nucleotides read TGTGCCAGCAGCACTCGGGACACCGACTATGGCTACACCTTC. Amino acids: CASSTRDTDYGYTF.

In nucleotides, the CDR3 is TGCAGCGTTGTTCAGGGGGGCAGCGAGCAGTACTTC. This gives the protein CSVVQGGSEQYF. The V call is TRBV29-1, the J call TRBJ2-7, with D possibly matching TRBD1 (7 bases). V dropped 4 bases and J dropped 6 bases, with 13 bases sitting between them. The germline V gene has CDR1 SQVTM and CDR2 ANQGSEA. The CDR3 has 12 amino acids.